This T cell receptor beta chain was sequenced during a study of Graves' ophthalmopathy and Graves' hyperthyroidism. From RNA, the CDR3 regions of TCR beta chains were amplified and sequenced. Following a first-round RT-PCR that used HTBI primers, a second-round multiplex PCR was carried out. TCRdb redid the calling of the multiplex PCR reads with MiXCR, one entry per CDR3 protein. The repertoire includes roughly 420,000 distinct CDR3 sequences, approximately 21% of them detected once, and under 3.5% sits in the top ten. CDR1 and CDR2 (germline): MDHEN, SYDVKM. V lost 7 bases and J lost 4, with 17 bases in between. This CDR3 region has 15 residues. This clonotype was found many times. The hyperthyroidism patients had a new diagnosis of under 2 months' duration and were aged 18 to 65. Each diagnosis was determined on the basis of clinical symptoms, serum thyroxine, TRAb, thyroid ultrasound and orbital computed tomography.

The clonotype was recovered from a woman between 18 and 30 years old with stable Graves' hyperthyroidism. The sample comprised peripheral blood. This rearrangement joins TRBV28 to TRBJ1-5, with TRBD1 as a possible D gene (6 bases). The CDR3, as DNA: TGTGCCAGCAATCCAGGGGAGGATTGGAATCAGCCCCAGCATTTT. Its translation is CASNPGEDWNQPQHF.